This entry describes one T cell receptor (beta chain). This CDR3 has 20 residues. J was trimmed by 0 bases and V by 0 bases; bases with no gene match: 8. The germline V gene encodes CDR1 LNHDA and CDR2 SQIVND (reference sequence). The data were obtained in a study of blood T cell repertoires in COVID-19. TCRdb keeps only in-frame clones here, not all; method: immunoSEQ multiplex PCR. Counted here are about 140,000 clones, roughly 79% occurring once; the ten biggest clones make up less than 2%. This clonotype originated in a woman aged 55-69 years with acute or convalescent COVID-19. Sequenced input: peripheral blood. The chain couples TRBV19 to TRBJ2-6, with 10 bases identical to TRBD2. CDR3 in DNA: TGTGCCAGTAGTATAGATGGGGGACTAGCGTTTGTCTCTGGGGCCAACGTCCTGACTTTC. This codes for CASSIDGGLAFVSGANVLTF. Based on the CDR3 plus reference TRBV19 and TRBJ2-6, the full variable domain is DGGITQSPKYLFRKEGQNVTLSCEQNLNHDAMYWYRQDPGQGLRLIYYSQIVNDFQKGDIAEGYSVSREKKESFPLTVTSAQKNPTAFYLCASSIDGGLAFVSGANVLTFGAGSRLTVL.